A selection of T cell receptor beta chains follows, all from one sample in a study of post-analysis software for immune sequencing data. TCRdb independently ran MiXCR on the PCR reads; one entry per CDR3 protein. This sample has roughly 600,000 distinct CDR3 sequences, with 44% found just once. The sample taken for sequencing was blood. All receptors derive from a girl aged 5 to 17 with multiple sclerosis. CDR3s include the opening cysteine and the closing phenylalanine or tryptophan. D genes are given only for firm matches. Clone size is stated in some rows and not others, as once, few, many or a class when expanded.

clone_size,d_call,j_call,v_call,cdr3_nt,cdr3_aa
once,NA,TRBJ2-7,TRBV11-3,TGTGCCAGCAGCTTAAATCCGACCCCGGCCTACGAGCAGTACTTC,CASSLNPTPAYEQYF
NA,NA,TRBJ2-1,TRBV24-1,TGTGCCATCCGATTAGACAGGCTCAAGGAGCGTAGCAATGAGCAGTTCTTC,CAIRLDRLKERSNEQFF
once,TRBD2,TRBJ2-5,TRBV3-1,TGTGCCAGCAGCCAAGTCTTGCGGGGGGGCCTGGAGACCCAGTACTTC,CASSQVLRGGLETQYF
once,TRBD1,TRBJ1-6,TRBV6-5,TGTGCCAGCAGCCCGGGGACAGTCACGCCCCTCCACTTT,CASSPGTVTPLHF
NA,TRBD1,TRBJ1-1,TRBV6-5,TGTGCCAGCAGTTACTTCGACAGGGCGGAAGCTTTCTTT,CASSYFDRAEAFF
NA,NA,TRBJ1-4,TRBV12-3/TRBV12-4,TGTGCCAGCAGTTTCCCAGGAGCCCAAAATGAAAAACTGTTTTTT,CASSFPGAQNEKLFF
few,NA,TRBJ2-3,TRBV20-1,TGCAGTGCTGTCCGAAGCGAGGATACGCAGTATTTT,CSAVRSEDTQYF
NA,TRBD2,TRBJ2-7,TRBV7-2,TGTGCCAGCAGCTTACCGGGACTAGCGGGAAGGGGGTACGAGCAGTACTTC,CASSLPGLAGRGYEQYF
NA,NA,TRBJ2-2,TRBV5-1,TGCGCCAGCAGCCTTTTGGCGGGGCCGAACACCGGGGAGCTGTTTTTT,CASSLLAGPNTGELFF
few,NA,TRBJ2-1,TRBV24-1,TGTGCCACCAGTGACCCTCAAAATGAGCAGTTCTTC,CATSDPQNEQFF
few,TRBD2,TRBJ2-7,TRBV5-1,TGCGCCAGCAGCTTGAGGTCTAGCGGGGGCTCCTACGAGCAGTACTTC,CASSLRSSGGSYEQYF
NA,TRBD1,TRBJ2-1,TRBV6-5,TGTGCCAGCAGTTACGCCGGGACAGGGGGGAATGAGCAGTTCTTC,CASSYAGTGGNEQFF
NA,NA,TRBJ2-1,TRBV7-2,TGTGCCAGCAGCCGAATGAACTCCTACAATGAGCAGTTCTTC,CASSRMNSYNEQFF
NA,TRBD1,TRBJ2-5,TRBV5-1,TGCGCCAGCAGCTTGAGCTGGACAGGGCTTAGGGGAGAGACCCAGTACTTC,CASSLSWTGLRGETQYF
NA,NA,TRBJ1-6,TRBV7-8,TGTGCCAGCAGCTTAGACTCGGTTGGCAGTTCCAATTCACCCCTCCACTTT,CASSLDSVGSSNSPLHF
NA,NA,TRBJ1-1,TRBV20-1,TGCAGTGCCTCGCGGGGACCGAGAGGCACTGAAGCTTTCTTT,CSASRGPRGTEAFF
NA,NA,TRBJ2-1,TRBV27,TGTGCCAGCAGTTTAGAACGGGGCGAACCCTACAATGAGCAGTTCTTC,CASSLERGEPYNEQFF
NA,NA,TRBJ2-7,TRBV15,TGTGCCACCAGCAGAGACTGGGAAGAGCAGTACTTC,CATSRDWEEQYF
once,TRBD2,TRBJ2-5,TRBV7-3,TGTGCCAGCAGCATTCAGCCGGGAGGCCACAATGAGCAGTACTTC,CASSIQPGGHNEQYF
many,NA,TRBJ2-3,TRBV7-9,TGTGCCAGCAGCGCCACCACGGATACGCAGTATTTT,CASSATTDTQYF
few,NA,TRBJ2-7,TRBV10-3,TGTGCCATCAGTGAGGGACAAGACGAGCAGTACTTC,CAISEGQDEQYF
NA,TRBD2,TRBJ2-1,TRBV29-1,TGCAGCGTTGATGGTTTCGGGACTAGCGACTACAATGAGCAGTTCTTC,CSVDGFGTSDYNEQFF
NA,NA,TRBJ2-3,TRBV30,TGTGCCTGGAGCAGCACAGATACGCAGTATTTT,CAWSSTDTQYF
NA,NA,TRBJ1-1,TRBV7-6,TGTGCCAGCAGCCTTGCAGAGGGCCCTGAAGCTTTCTTT,CASSLAEGPEAFF
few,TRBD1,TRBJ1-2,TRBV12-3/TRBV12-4,TGTGCCAGCAGTATGGACAGGGGGCTCTACTATGGCTACACCTTC,CASSMDRGLYYGYTF
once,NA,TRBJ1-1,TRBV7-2,TGTGCCAGCAGCCCTCTCCAGCCGAACACTGAAGCTTTCTTT,CASSPLQPNTEAFF
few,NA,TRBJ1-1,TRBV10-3,TGTGCCATCAGTGAGACTGCGAACACTGAAGCTTTCTTT,CAISETANTEAFF